Shown below are 27 T cell receptor beta chains from a single sample sequenced in a study of T cell responses to AZD1222 COVID-19 vaccine. Profiled with immunoSEQ multiplex PCR; TCRdb holds only in-frame clones, not every one. This sample has around 220,000 clones; approximately 94% occur once, and the top ten carry around 1.7%. The sequencing used peripheral blood, collected 28 days after the second dose of the MenACWY control vaccine. These receptors came from an adult who received the MenACWY meningococcal vaccine as a control.

The V gene is TRBV15, the J gene TRBJ1-4, with 7 bases aligning to TRBD1. Per the germline V gene, CDR1 is LNHNV and CDR2 is YYDKDF (reference sequence). Unmatched junction bases numbered 0, after V lost 2 bases and J lost 0 bases. The CDR3 loop spans 15 amino acids. The CDR3 DNA sequence: TGTGCCACCAGCAGACAGGGGGCAACTAATGAAAAACTGTTTTTT. It codes for CATSRQGATNEKLFF.

Details on this clone: Being one base from a much bigger clone, this may be a read error. The rearrangement joins TRBV24-1 to TRBJ2-3; 10 positions agree with TRBD2. In germline, CDR1 is KGHDR, CDR2 SFDVKD. Trimming removed 6 bases from V and 7 bases from J; junction bases left unmatched: 9. The CDR3 is 15 residues long. CDR3 nucleotides: TGTGCCACCAGTCGCCTAGCGGGAGATATAAATACGCAGTATTTT. Protein: CATSRLAGDINTQYF.

V is TRBV20-1 and J is TRBJ2-7; no reliable D call. V shed 5 bases and J shed 4 bases, with 6 bases lying between them. Germline V gene data show CDR1 as DFQATT and CDR2 as SNEGSKA (reference sequence). There are 10 residues in the CDR3. Written as DNA, the CDR3 is TGCAGTGCTCTCACTTACGAGCAGTACTTC. It is translated as CSALTYEQYF.

The chain recombines TRBV21-1 with TRBJ2-7. TRBV21-1 is reported as a pseudogene. The CDR3 loop spans 16 amino acids. CDR3 amino acids: CASSKEGGTFSYEQYF. In DNA, the CDR3 is TGTGCCAGCAGCAAAGAAGGTGGGACCTTTTCCTACGAGCAGTACTTC.

V and J are TRBV7-6 and TRBJ1-4; no clear D. V gave up 3 bases and J gave up 5 bases, with 4 bases separating them. The CDR3 length is 12 residues. Germline loops: CDR1 SGHVS, CDR2 FNYEAQ. For the CDR3, the DNA is TGTGCCAGCAGCTTCGGCAATGAAAAACTGTTTTTT. As protein: CASSFGNEKLFF.

The V and J genes are TRBV7-3 and TRBJ2-5, with 10 positions matching TRBD1. J lost 4 bases, V lost 6 bases, and 14 bases had no gene match. The length of the CDR3 is 17 residues. The germline gives CDR1 SGHTA, CDR2 FQGTGA. The CDR3 protein is CASRYIRDRGKRETQYF. The CDR3 bases are TGTGCCAGCAGATACATCCGGGACAGGGGAAAAAGAGAGACCCAGTACTTC.

This chain links TRBV7-9 with TRBJ2-1; D is possibly TRBD1 (5 bases). V dropped 4 bases and J dropped 7 bases, with 14 bases sitting between them. The CDR3 is made up of 14 amino acids. Germline CDR1 reads SEHNR; CDR2 reads FQNEAQ (reference sequence). The CDR3 DNA reads TGTGCCAGCAGCTCGGAAGTGGGGCGAAATGAGCAGTTCTTC. Protein product: CASSSEVGRNEQFF.

The chain uses TRBV6-1 and TRBJ2-5; D may correspond to TRBD1 or TRBD2 (5 bases each). With 4 bases removed from V and 2 bases from J, the gap between germline ends came to 23 bases. The CDR3 covers 18 residues. Germline lookup yields CDR1 MNHNS and CDR2 SASEGT. The CDR3 loop is CASSARGMRGTIQETQYF. DNA of the CDR3: TGTGCCAGCAGTGCCCGAGGGATGAGGGGAACGATACAAGAGACCCAGTACTTC.

J is TRBJ1-1 and V is TRBV27; weak D call: TRBD1 (5 bases). The CDR3 totals 12 residues. The V and J ends lost 5 bases and 7 bases respectively, with 11 bases between them. Germline V lookup: CDR1 MNHEY, CDR2 SMNVEV (reference sequence). CDR3 protein: CASSRGGHEAFF. The CDR3 region has the DNA TGTGCCAGCAGTAGGGGAGGCCATGAAGCTTTCTTT.

The chain joins TRBV6-5 to TRBJ1-4, with D possibly being TRBD1 (6 bases). Deletions cut 6 bases from V and 5 bases from J, with 13 bases between. This CDR3 region has 14 residues. The V gene's germline CDR1 is MNHEY and CDR2 SVGAGI. DNA for the CDR3: TGTGCCAGCAGCCCCGGGACATCAAATGAAAAACTGTTTTTT. Translating it yields CASSPGTSNEKLFF.

In this sample, this clone turned up a few times. V and J are TRBV6-5 and TRBJ2-2; TRBD2 matches 9 bases. Germline-derived CDR1 and CDR2 are MNHEY and SVGAGI. There are 14 residues in the CDR3. With V trimmed by 6 bases and J by 2 bases, 1 base remained unmatched. The CDR3, as DNA: TGTGCCAGCAGAGCGGGGGGTAACACCGGGGAGCTGTTTTTT. The encoded protein is CASRAGGNTGELFF.

The table lists this clone with a few counts. V usage is TRBV12-3 or TRBV12-4 and J usage is TRBJ1-1; D is possibly TRBD1 (6 bases). Trimming removed 4 bases at V and 0 bases at J, with 6 bases between. The length of the CDR3 is 13 residues. In DNA, the CDR3 is TGTGCCAGCAGTTACAGGGTGAACACTGAAGCTTTCTTT. Its translation is CASSYRVNTEAFF.

This clone has only one observation. V usage is TRBV9 and J usage is TRBJ2-3, with a weak D call TRBD1 (5 bases). Germline V CDR1 and CDR2: SGDLS, YYNGEE. Trimming removed 0 bases at V and 2 bases at J, with 10 bases between. The CDR3 is 15 amino acids. The CDR3 sequence is CASSVAPRVTDTQYF. CDR3 DNA sequence: TGTGCCAGCAGCGTAGCACCCAGGGTCACAGATACGCAGTATTTT.

The chain carries TRBV4-1 and TRBJ1-4; D is undetermined. The CDR3 consists of 17 residues. Trimming took 2 bases from V and 3 from J, leaving 16 bases between them. Germline CDR1 reads MGHRA; CDR2 reads YSYEKL. The CDR3 is CASSQPPPEVANEKLFF. CDR3 nucleotides: TGCGCCAGCAGCCAACCTCCTCCCGAGGTGGCTAATGAAAAACTGTTTTTT.

The rearrangement uses TRBV19 and TRBJ2-7, with TRBD2 identical over 10 bases. The ends lost 2 bases at V and 5 bases at J; junction bases unmatched: 3. There are 14 residues in the CDR3. Germline V lookup: CDR1 LNHDA, CDR2 SQIVND (reference sequence). CDR3 protein: CASSILAGEDEQYF. The CDR3 DNA reads as TGTGCCAGTAGTATACTAGCGGGAGAGGACGAGCAGTACTTC.

The chain couples TRBV19 to TRBJ2-2; tentatively, D is TRBD2 (6 bases). Looked up from germline, CDR1 is LNHDA and CDR2 is SQIVND (reference sequence). The CDR3 loop spans 17 amino acids. Trimming removed 5 bases at V and 1 base at J, with 17 bases between. CDR3 region: CASSSSPGTLNTGELFF. DNA for the CDR3: TGTGCCAGTAGTTCCTCGCCCGGGACTCTGAACACCGGGGAGCTGTTTTTT.

The rearrangement joins TRBV9 to TRBJ2-3, with D perhaps TRBD2 (6 bases). This CDR3 is built from 14 residues. Germline CDR1 and CDR2: SGDLS and YYNGEE. The V end was cut by 0 bases, the J end by 5 bases, with 10 bases between. Here the CDR3 reads CASSVATAGDTQYF. The CDR3 nucleotides are TGTGCCAGCAGCGTAGCTACAGCGGGAGATACGCAGTATTTT.

The CDR3 DNA sequence: TGTGCCAGCAGTTTAACTCGCGGGGGTGCTAATGAAAAACTGTTTTTT. It is translated as CASSLTRGGANEKLFF. The chain is built from TRBV27 and TRBJ1-4; D possibly corresponds to TRBD1 (5 bases). V lost 2 bases to trimming and J lost 3 bases, with 13 bases between them. In germline, CDR1 is MNHEY, CDR2 SMNVEV (reference sequence). This CDR3 spans 16 amino acids.

The chain employs TRBV18 and TRBJ2-7; D is unresolved. Trimming cost V 6 bases and J 6 bases, with 12 bases left between them. The germline CDR1 and CDR2 sequences are KGHSH and LQKENI. The CDR3 spans 12 residues. CDR3 bases: TGTGCCAGCTCCCCGGTGGGCGGCGAGCAGTACTTC. It specifies CASSPVGGEQYF.

Only a few counts were recorded for this clone. The rearrangement links TRBV11-2 to TRBJ1-2; the match to TRBD1 covers 8 bases. V shed 4 bases and J 4 bases; nucleotides not matched to a gene: 8. The CDR3 runs to 15 residues. Germline V gene sequence: CDR1 SGHAT, CDR2 FQNNGV. CDR3 DNA: TGTGCCAGCAGCTCATTCCGGGACAGGCTCTATGGCTACACCTTC. Protein product: CASSSFRDRLYGYTF.

The chain is built from TRBV6-5 and TRBJ2-7; the D is unclear. V gave up 0 bases and J gave up 7 bases, with 10 bases separating them. The CDR3 runs to 13 residues. Germline V gene data show CDR1 as MNHEY and CDR2 as SVGAGI. DNA for the CDR3: TGTGCCAGCAGTTACTCAGGCGGCCCTGAGCAGTACTTC. Translated, it gives CASSYSGGPEQYF.

The J gene is TRBJ2-6, the V gene TRBV18; D gene uncertain. The V gene's germline CDR1 is KGHSH and CDR2 LQKENI. CDR3 length equals 15 residues. Deletions cut 3 bases from V and 4 bases from J, with 10 bases between. CDR3 in amino acids: CASSPNLLGANVLTF. The CDR3 DNA follows: TGTGCCAGCTCACCGAATCTCCTGGGGGCCAACGTCCTGACTTTC. Based on the CDR3 plus reference TRBV18 and TRBJ2-6, the full variable domain is NAGVMQNPRHLVRRRGQEARLRCSPMKGHSHVYWYRQLPEEGLKFMVYLQKENIIDESGMPKERFSAEFPKEGPSILRIQQVVRGDSAAYFCASSPNLLGANVLTFGAGSRLTVL.

The chain recombines TRBV10-3 with TRBJ2-1; 13 bases are shared with TRBD2. The CDR3 has 19 amino acids. V lost 4 bases to trimming and J lost 4 bases; unmatched junction nucleotides: 13. Germline loops: CDR1 ENHRY, CDR2 SYGVKD. The CDR3 DNA follows: TGTGCCATCAGTGGCCCCACTAGCGGGAGGGCCAATCGGTACAATGAGCAGTTCTTC. Translation gives CAISGPTSGRANRYNEQFF.

This chain joins TRBV5-5 and TRBJ1-1; D is unclear. Germline V gene sequence: CDR1 SGHKS, CDR2 YYEKEE (reference sequence). The CDR3 sequence is 15 residues long. V shed 3 bases and J shed 0 bases, with 12 bases lying between them. CDR3 in amino acids: CASSSTYSVNTEAFF. CDR3 nucleotides: TGTGCCAGCAGCTCAACATACAGTGTGAACACTGAAGCTTTCTTT.

Here the CDR3 DNA reads TGTGCCATCAGTCCGGGACTAGCGGGGGGGGGTGGCACAGATACGCAGTATTTT. Translating it yields CAISPGLAGGGGTDTQYF. This chain links TRBV10-3 with TRBJ2-3; 16 bases match TRBD2. The V segment lost 5 bases and the J segment 1 base; nucleotides outside the gene matches: 6. CDR1 ENHRY and CDR2 SYGVKD come from the germline V gene. This CDR3 is built from 18 residues.

The chain combines TRBV30 with TRBJ2-1; D not certain. Trimming stripped 0 bases from V and 0 bases from J, with 15 bases between. Germline-derived CDR1 and CDR2 are GTSNPN and SVGIG (reference sequence). This CDR3 has 17 residues. The CDR3 DNA is TGTGCCTGGAGTGTACTTGAAACGCAGAGCTCCTACAATGAGCAGTTCTTC. Translated: CAWSVLETQSSYNEQFF.

The CDR3 DNA sequence: TGTGCCAGCAGCAAGACAGGGGCCTCTAACTATGGCTACACCTTC. It is translated as CASSKTGASNYGYTF. This chain joins TRBV6-5 and TRBJ1-2; 8 nucleotides match TRBD1. The CDR3 totals 15 residues. Germline V lookup: CDR1 MNHEY, CDR2 SVGAGI. Losses at the gene ends were 6 bases for V and 0 bases for J; bases not matched to a gene: 6.